This T cell receptor (beta chain) was profiled in a study of identical twins (dated by TCRdb to the mid-2010s). Turning to the overall study: To test whether fetal clonotypes persist, this study deep-sequenced TCR alpha and beta repertoires from monozygotic twins, from unrelated adults of various ages, and from cord blood. To rule out contamination, replicate twin experiments were performed at different times with different library preparation protocols. What the research found in general, with its limitations: Because the same donors could not be followed over many years, the conclusions relied on cross-sectional statistical analysis. Zero-insertion analyses could be partly confounded by invariant T cells such as MAIT and iNKT, although diverse VJ usage argued against such confounding for most clonotypes. A weaker excess of twin sharing was found in beta out-of-frame sequences because the signal-to-noise ratio was lowered by fewer shared sequences. Out-of-frame TCR alpha sharing in monozygotic twins was systematically underestimated by recombination models, whereas sharing between unrelated individuals was in agreement with the recombination models. Compared with coincidental sharing between unrelated individuals, out-of-frame TCR alpha sequences shared between twins showed an excess of sequences with low generation probability. Abundant cord blood beta clonotypes carried fewer insertions; young adult naive repertoires showed a weaker similar trend, while memory repertoires showed none.

The library was obtained by 5' RACE. Sequencing used an Illumina HiSeq 2000. A universal primer binding site was introduced by template switching, and a unique molecular identifier was present in the final cDNA, enabling accurate counting of TCR cDNA molecules. Specific primers in the conserved constant-segment region were used to synthesize first-strand cDNA for TCR alpha and beta chains. To control for contamination, each cDNA library was double barcoded with a SMART-Mk sample barcode plus Illumina barcodes. TruSeq adapter sequences along with Illumina sample barcodes were introduced in two successive PCR steps. TCR alpha and beta cDNA libraries were sequenced on the Illumina HiSeq platform with custom primers. On the study's bioinformatics: Raw reads were processed with MiGEC to extract unique molecular identifiers, and MiXCR was used to determine CDR3 positions. Recombination models were inferred per individual with the repgenHMM and IGoR tools using an EM algorithm. The analysis of shared clonotypes was done with the tcR package in R, with sharing normalized by the product of cloneset sizes. Out-of-frame nonproductive sequences were analyzed to study raw recombination free of thymic and clonal selection effects. TCRdb's own reprocessing of the public reads used fastp at Q25 and MiXCR and kept productive beta chains. Here each entry gathers all rows of one CDR3 protein and keeps the most common genes and DNA. These V and J calls are TCRdb output, not the study's own analysis. The sample profile shows 1.5 million to 2 million distinct CDR3 sequences; about 31% of them were found once. Together, the top ten hold over 0.25% of the sample.

Remarks on this clonotype: What antigen it recognizes has not been identified. No base qualities exist here, and no much larger clone lies one base off it.

Only healthy Caucasian donors were included. This clonotype originated in a newborn girl in good health. Sequenced: cord blood.

CDR3 region: CASSQPYRGAAFF. The DNA is as follows: TGTGCCAGCAGCCAACCCTACAGGGGAGCAGCTTTCTTT. The chain employs TRBV28 and TRBJ1-1; the junction holds 7 bases that match TRBD1. Trimming removed 6 bases from V and 10 bases from J; the gene matches leave 11 bases unexplained. From the cysteine through the phenylalanine, the CDR3 covers 13 amino acids. Only the CDR3 part of the read is kept: 39 bases, read in frame from the first base. As encoded in the germline V gene, CDR1 is MDHEN while CDR2 is SYDVKM.